Given below is one T cell receptor beta chain in context. Its cognate antigen is unknown. This CDR3 is built from 13 residues. The V end lost 2 bases, the J end lost 5 bases, and 11 bases lay between the germline ends. Germline V gene data show CDR1 as SGHTS and CDR2 as YDEGEE. The data stem from a study of T cell responses to AZD1222 COVID-19 vaccine. Sequencing was performed with immunoSEQ multiplex PCR; in TCRdb, only in-frame clones are kept and a portion is missing. The sample comprises around 99,000 clones, about 92% of which are singletons, and approximately 9.3% rests with the top ten. The study, taken as a whole, reports: Repertoires were obtained only post-peak T cell response.

Specimen: peripheral blood, collected 28 days after the second AZD1222 dose. The chain links TRBV5-8 to TRBJ2-7, with D possibly matching TRBD1 (6 bases). The TCR sequence derives from an adult who received the AZD1222 COVID-19 vaccine. The CDR3 here is CASSFSRGDEQYF. CDR3 in DNA: TGTGCCAGCAGCTTCTCCAGGGGAGACGAGCAGTACTTC.